This T cell receptor beta chain was captured by sequencing in a study of T cell repertoires in cytomegalovirus infection. Turning to the study itself: In public TCR beta signatures, there were indications of both CMV infection and matching HLA type.

Trimming removed 2 bases at V and 0 bases at J, with 10 bases between. The CDR3 consists of 16 residues. Germline lookup yields CDR1 MGHRA and CDR2 YSYEKL. A remark on this clonotype: Its antigen is not known.

TCRdb reprocessed the reads via MiXCR and lists one record per CDR3 protein. The sample records just over 300,000 distinct CDR3 sequences, 15% to 20% being singletons. Findings of the study overall: The ex vivo response showed dominance by HLA-C-restricted CMV-specific TCR beta clonotypes. People with CMV and the relevant HLA were identified by cumulative public TCR beta family frequency.

The TCR originated in a human donor in good health (CMV status not recorded). Some clones in this sample may be carry-over from other donors' samples. The chain uses TRBV4-1 and TRBJ1-4; D not certain. The sequenced sample was PBMCs. CDR3 nucleotides: TGCGCCAGCAGCCAACCCGACCGAACAACTAATGAAAAACTGTTTTTT. It specifies CASSQPDRTTNEKLFF.